The 2 T cell receptor beta chains below all came from one sample that was sequenced in a study of identical twins. TCRdb independently ran MiXCR on the 5' RACE reads; one entry per CDR3 protein. The sample shows around 530,000 distinct CDR3 sequences, about 15% of them seen only once. This same sample was also part of a study on yellow fever vaccine responses in identical twins.

Input material: CD4+ T cells sorted from blood. These receptors were obtained from a woman aged 18 to 35 in good health.

The sample holds a few counts of this clonotype. The V gene is TRBV2, the J gene TRBJ2-1, with D perhaps matching TRBD1 or TRBD2 (6 bases each). There are 16 residues in the CDR3. The germline CDR1 and CDR2 sequences are SNHLY and FYNNEI. V was trimmed by 2 bases and J by 4 bases, leaving 15 bases between them. Here the CDR3 DNA reads TGTGCCAGCAGTGAACGGGGGCGGGGAGCTTACAATGAGCAGTTCTTC. This translates into CASSERGRGAYNEQFF.

In its sample, this clonotype was seen a few times. V is TRBV11-1 and J is TRBJ2-1; 8 nucleotides match TRBD1. The germline gives CDR1 SGHAT, CDR2 FQDESV (reference sequence). J was trimmed by 6 bases and V by 6 bases; bases with no gene match: 7. The CDR3 covers 14 residues. For the CDR3, the DNA is TGTGCCAGCAGGTTCCGGGACAGGACCAATGAGCAGTTCTTC. Protein sequence: CASRFRDRTNEQFF.